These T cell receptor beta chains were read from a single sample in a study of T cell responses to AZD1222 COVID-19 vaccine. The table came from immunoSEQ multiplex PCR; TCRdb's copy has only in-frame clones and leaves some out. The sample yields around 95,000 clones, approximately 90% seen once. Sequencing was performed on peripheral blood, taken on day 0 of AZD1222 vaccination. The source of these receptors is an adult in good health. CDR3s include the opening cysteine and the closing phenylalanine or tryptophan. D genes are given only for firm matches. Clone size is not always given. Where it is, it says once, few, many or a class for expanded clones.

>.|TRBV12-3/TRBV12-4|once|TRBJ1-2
CASSFFGDGYTF
TGTGCCAGCAGTTTCTTTGGGGACGGCTACACCTTC
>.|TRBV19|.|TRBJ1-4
CASSIPGRGNEKLFF
TGTGCCAGTAGTATTCCGGGAAGGGGAAATGAAAAACTGTTTTTT
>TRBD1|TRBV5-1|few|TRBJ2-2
CASSPRGQGKNTGELFF
TGCGCCAGCAGCCCCAGAGGACAGGGAAAGAACACCGGGGAGCTGTTTTTT
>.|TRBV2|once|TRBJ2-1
CASKGSSYNEQFF
TGTGCCAGCAAAGGAAGCTCCTACAATGAGCAGTTCTTC
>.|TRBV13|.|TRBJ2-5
CASSFRVQETQYF
TGTGCCAGCAGTTTCAGGGTCCAAGAGACCCAGTACTTC
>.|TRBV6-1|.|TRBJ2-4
CASSEGWGAGNIQYF
TGTGCCAGCAGTGAAGGGTGGGGGGCTGGAAACATTCAGTACTTC
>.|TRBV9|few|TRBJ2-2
CASSVGLNYGGTNTGELFF
TGTGCCAGCAGCGTTGGATTGAATTATGGAGGAACGAACACCGGGGAGCTGTTTTTT
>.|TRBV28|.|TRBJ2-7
CASSFLFEQYF
TGTGCCAGCAGTTTCCTCTTCGAGCAGTACTTC
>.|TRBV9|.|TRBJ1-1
CASSALERRTEAFF
TGTGCCAGCAGCGCCCTAGAGAGGAGGACTGAAGCTTTCTTT
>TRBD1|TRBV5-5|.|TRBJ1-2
CASRTPGQGAGGYTF
TGTGCCAGCCGGACACCGGGACAGGGGGCAGGTGGCTACACCTTC
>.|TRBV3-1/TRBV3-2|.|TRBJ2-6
CASSQAGANVLTF
TGTGCCAGCAGCCAAGCTGGGGCCAACGTCCTGACTTTC
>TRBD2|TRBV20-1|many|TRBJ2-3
CSASKRGASTDTQYF
TGCAGTGCTAGTAAGCGGGGAGCTAGCACAGATACGCAGTATTTT
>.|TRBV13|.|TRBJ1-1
CASSPPRSNTEAFF
TGTGCCAGCAGCCCGCCGAGGAGTAACACTGAAGCTTTCTTT
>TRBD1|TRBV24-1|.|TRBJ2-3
CATSDATRDRPRNTQYF
TGTGCCACCAGTGACGCTACTAGGGACAGACCCCGAAATACGCAGTATTTT
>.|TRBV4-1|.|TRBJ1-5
CASSQVRGSSSNQPQHF
TGCGCCAGCAGCCAAGTCCGGGGTTCTTCTAGCAATCAGCCCCAGCATTTT
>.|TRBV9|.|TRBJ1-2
CASSADRTGGYTF
TGTGCCAGCAGCGCCGACCGGACGGGTGGCTACACCTTC
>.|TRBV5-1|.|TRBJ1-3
CASSSTVSGNTIYF
TGCGCCAGCAGCTCGACGGTCTCTGGAAACACCATATATTTT
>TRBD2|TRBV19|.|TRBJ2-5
CASSGGVGETQYF
TGTGCCAGTTCGGGGGGAGTAGGGGAGACCCAGTACTTC
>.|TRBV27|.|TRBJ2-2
CASGLRVIAGELFF
TGTGCCAGCGGACTAAGGGTGATTGCCGGGGAGCTGTTTTTT
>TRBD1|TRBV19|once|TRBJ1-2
CASSRAGTGFNYGYTF
TGTGCCAGTTCCCGGGCTGGGACAGGGTTCAACTATGGCTACACCTTC
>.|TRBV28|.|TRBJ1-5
CASSPLGNGRRSNQPQHF
TGTGCCAGCAGCCCGCTGGGAAACGGGCGACGTAGCAATCAGCCCCAGCATTTT
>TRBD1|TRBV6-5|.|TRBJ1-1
CASSYSPGQGTEAFF
TGTGCCAGCAGTTACTCGCCGGGACAGGGGACTGAAGCTTTCTTT
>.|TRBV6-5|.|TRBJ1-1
CASGGLPNTEAFF
TGTGCCAGCGGGGGACTACCGAACACTGAAGCTTTCTTT
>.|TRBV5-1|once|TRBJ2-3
CASSFRDTQYF
TGCGCCAGCAGCTTCAGGGATACGCAGTATTTT
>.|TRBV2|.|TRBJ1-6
CASSVSSIGNSPLHF
TGTGCCAGCAGCGTCAGTAGCATAGGCAATTCACCCCTCCACTTT
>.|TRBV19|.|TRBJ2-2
CASRVSLNTGELFF
TGTGCCAGTAGGGTATCGTTAAACACCGGGGAGCTGTTTTTT
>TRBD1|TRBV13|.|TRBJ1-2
CASSLDRGRYGYTF
TGTGCCAGCAGCTTAGACAGGGGGCGTTATGGCTACACCTTC
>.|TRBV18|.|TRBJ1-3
CASSPALQLRPSGNTIYF
TGTGCCAGCTCACCGGCACTACAGCTTCGCCCCTCTGGAAACACCATATATTTT
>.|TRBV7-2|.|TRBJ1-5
CASSPGGAGNQPQHF
TGTGCCAGCAGCCCGGGAGGGGCAGGCAATCAGCCCCAGCATTTT
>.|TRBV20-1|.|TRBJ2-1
CSAAEQRIQFF
TGCAGTGCGGCCGAACAGCGGATACAGTTCTTC
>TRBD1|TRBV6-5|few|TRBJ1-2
CASRGQGDYGYTF
TGTGCCAGCAGAGGGCAGGGGGACTATGGCTACACCTTC
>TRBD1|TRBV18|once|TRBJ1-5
CASSPSGGSQPQHF
TGTGCCAGCTCACCCTCAGGGGGGAGTCAGCCCCAGCATTTT
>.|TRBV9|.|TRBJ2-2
CASSPRTAPTGELFF
TGTGCCAGCAGCCCCAGGACGGCACCCACCGGGGAGCTGTTTTTT
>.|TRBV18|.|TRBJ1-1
CASSPPPRGNTEAFF
TGTGCCAGCTCACCCCCCCCGAGGGGGAACACTGAAGCTTTCTTT
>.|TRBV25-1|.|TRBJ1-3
CASSDLRLASSGNTIYF
TGTGCCAGCAGTGACCTAAGGCTGGCTTCCTCTGGAAACACCATATATTTT
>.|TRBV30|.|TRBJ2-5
CAWTNNFETQYF
TGTGCCTGGACTAACAATTTTGAGACCCAGTACTTC
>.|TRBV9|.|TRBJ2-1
CASSNGGDRLEEQFF
TGTGCCAGCAGCAATGGGGGAGACAGGTTAGAAGAGCAGTTCTTC
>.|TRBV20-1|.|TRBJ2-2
CSASAVAVGELFF
TGCAGTGCTAGTGCGGTGGCAGTCGGGGAGCTGTTTTTT
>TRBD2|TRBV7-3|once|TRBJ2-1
CASSLGLGPLDEQFF
TGTGCCAGCAGCTTGGGACTAGGACCCCTGGATGAGCAGTTCTTC
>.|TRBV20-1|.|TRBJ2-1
CSGGSNEQFF
TGCAGTGGAGGAAGCAATGAGCAGTTCTTC
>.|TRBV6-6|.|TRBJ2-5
CASSSVRGALETQYF
TGTGCCAGCAGTTCTGTACGGGGCGCGTTAGAGACCCAGTACTTC
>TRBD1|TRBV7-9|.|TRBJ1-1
CASSPAGTGARYTEAFF
TGTGCCAGCAGCCCGGCCGGGACAGGGGCCCGATACACTGAAGCTTTCTTT
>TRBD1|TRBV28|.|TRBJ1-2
CASSAGTGTLGYTF
TGTGCCAGCAGTGCCGGGACAGGGACCTTGGGCTACACCTTC
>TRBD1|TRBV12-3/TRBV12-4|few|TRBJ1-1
CASSEQGATEAFF
TGTGCCAGCAGTGAACAGGGGGCTACTGAAGCTTTCTTT
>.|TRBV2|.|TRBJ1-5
CASRDRDQPQHF
TGTGCCAGCAGGGACAGAGATCAGCCCCAGCATTTT
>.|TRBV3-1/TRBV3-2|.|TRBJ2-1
CASSQNPSYNEQFF
TGTGCCAGCAGCCAAAACCCATCCTACAATGAGCAGTTCTTC
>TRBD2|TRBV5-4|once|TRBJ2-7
CASSSPGAGGTYEQYF
TGTGCCAGCAGCTCACCTGGGGCGGGGGGGACTTACGAGCAGTACTTC
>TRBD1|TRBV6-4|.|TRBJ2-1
CASSDSGTGGDEQFF
TGTGCCAGCAGTGACTCCGGGACAGGGGGTGATGAGCAGTTCTTC
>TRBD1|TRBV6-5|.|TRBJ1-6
CASSYSGQESSPLHF
TGTGCCAGCAGTTACTCGGGACAGGAGTCTTCACCCCTCCACTTT
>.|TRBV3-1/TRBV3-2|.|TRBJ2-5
CASSPSSFQETQYF
TGTGCCAGCAGCCCTTCTAGCTTCCAAGAGACCCAGTACTTC
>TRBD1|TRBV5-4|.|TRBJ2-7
CASSRDRSEQYF
TGTGCCAGCAGCCGGGACAGATCCGAGCAGTACTTC
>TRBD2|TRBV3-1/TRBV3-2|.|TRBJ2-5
CASTLWTGAGGGGTQYF
TGTGCCAGCACCCTTTGGACGGGGGCGGGAGGGGGAGGTACCCAGTACTTC
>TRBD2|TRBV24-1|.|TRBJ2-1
CATSDSGRDYNEQFF
TGTGCCACCAGTGATAGCGGGAGGGACTACAATGAGCAGTTCTTC
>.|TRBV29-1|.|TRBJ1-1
CSVEEGLSEAFF
TGCAGCGTTGAAGAAGGATTGTCTGAAGCTTTCTTT
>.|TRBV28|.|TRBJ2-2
CASSSHTGELFF
TGTGCCAGCAGTTCGCACACCGGGGAGCTGTTTTTT
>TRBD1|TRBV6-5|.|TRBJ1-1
CASSNRTGGGTEAFF
TGTGCCAGCAGTAACAGGACAGGGGGCGGCACTGAAGCTTTCTTT
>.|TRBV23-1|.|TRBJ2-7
CASSQSRQVLDEQYF
TGCGCCAGCAGTCAATCAAGGCAGGTTCTGGACGAGCAGTACTTC